This entry lists 16 T cell receptor beta chains sequenced from one sample in a study of tumor and adjacent non-tumor tissue in lung cancer. No cell sorting was done before RNA was extracted from the tissue. A modified ARM-PCR protocol with three rounds of nested PCR amplified TCRbeta. TCRdb re-derived calls from the multiplex PCR reads in MiXCR, one entry per CDR3 protein. The table has fewer than 150,000 distinct CDR3 sequences, approximately 64% seen once; the top ten hold roughly 18%. The sample taken for sequencing was lung tumor tissue. Every receptor here comes from a man in his 60s with small cell lung cancer.

In this sample, this clonotype turned up a few times. An end of the junction does not agree with germline; a read error may underlie this. This chain joins TRBV4-2 and TRBJ2-3, with 15 bases identical to TRBD2. CDR1 is LGHNA, CDR2 YNFKEQ, per germline. The CDR3 has 17 residues. The CDR3 nucleotides are TGCGCCAGCAGCCATGAGGGACTAGCGGGAGGAGGAGATACGCAGTATTTT. It is translated as CASSHEGLAGGGDTQYF.

This clonotype has ten or more counts. The V gene is TRBV20-1, the J gene TRBJ1-2; no reliable D call. Trimming removed 4 bases at V and 5 bases at J, with 8 bases between. The germline gives CDR1 DFQATT, CDR2 SNEGSKA (reference sequence). The CDR3 loop spans 11 amino acids. The CDR3 region is CSANSPYGYTF. The CDR3 nucleotides read TGCAGTGCTAATTCCCCTTATGGCTACACCTTC.

The rearrangement uses TRBV20-1 and TRBJ2-1; 7 bases agree with TRBD2. The ends lost 6 bases at V and 8 bases at J; junction bases unmatched: 7. The germline V gene encodes CDR1 DFQATT and CDR2 SNEGSKA (reference sequence). The CDR3 loop spans 12 amino acids. The DNA for the CDR3 is TGCAGTGCCTATCGGACTAGATATGAGCAGTTCTTC. Its translation is CSAYRTRYEQFF.

The chain has TRBV7-8 and TRBJ1-6; D gene ambiguous. This CDR3 has 14 residues. V was trimmed by 6 bases and J by 9 bases, leaving 15 bases between them. Germline V gene data show CDR1 as SGHVS and CDR2 as FQNEAQ. The CDR3 protein is CASSFGQYSSPLHF. DNA for the CDR3: TGTGCCAGCAGTTTCGGGCAGTACAGTTCACCCCTCCACTTT.

The genes are TRBV11-2 and TRBJ2-7, with TRBD1 as a possible D gene (5 bases). The CDR3 has 13 amino acids. From germline, CDR1 is SGHAT and CDR2 FQNNGV. CDR3 protein: CVSSLGAYIKQYV. CDR3 in DNA: TGTGTCAGCAGCTTAGGGGCCTACATCAAGCAGTACGTC.

For this clonotype: Its ends do not fully match the called genes, so a read error is possible. The rearrangement links TRBV6-1 to TRBJ2-6, with D maybe TRBD1 (5 bases). From germline, CDR1 is MNHNS and CDR2 SASEGT. This CDR3 has 16 residues. CDR3 amino acids: CASSQDTGSGAKVLTF. CDR3 coding DNA: TGTGCCAGCAGTCAGGATACGGGTTCTGGGGCCAAGGTCCTGACCTTC.

This clonotype was observed a few times. V usage is TRBV6-1 and J usage is TRBJ2-7, with 8 bases matching TRBD1. The CDR3 runs to 15 residues. With V trimmed by 5 bases and J by 0 bases, 6 bases remained unmatched. The germline CDR1 and CDR2 sequences are MNHNS and SASEGT. Here the CDR3 reads CASSPRDRLSYEQYF. CDR3 coding DNA: TGTGCCAGCAGTCCCCGGGACAGGCTCTCCTACGAGCAGTACTTC.

Remarks on this clonotype: At one end the junction does not follow the germline gene, possibly because of a read error. The rearrangement uses TRBV6-2 or TRBV6-3 and TRBJ2-5, with D uncertain. CDR3 length: 13 amino acids. Germline V gene lookup returns CDR1 MNHEY and CDR2 SVGEGT. The CDR3 is CSSSPLPIETQYF. CDR3 sequence (DNA): TGTTCCAGCAGTCCCCTCCCTATAGAGACCCAATACTTC.

Concerning this clonotype: The junction departs from the called germline gene at one end, perhaps through a read error. This chain connects TRBV11-1 to TRBJ2-1; tentative D call: TRBD2 (5 bases). This CDR3 has 14 residues. Germline V CDR1 and CDR2: SGHAT, FQDESV (reference sequence). The CDR3 coding sequence is TGTGCCAGGAGCTTAGCACTAGTTAATAAGGAGCAGTTCTTC. Translation gives CARSLALVNKEQFF.

With regard to this clonotype: A read error is likely, as this CDR3 ends without the conserved phenylalanine or tryptophan. This chain links TRBV20-1 with TRBJ1-1; TRBD1 matches 11 bases. The CDR3 consists of 13 residues. Germline lookup yields CDR1 DFQATT and CDR2 SNEGSKA (reference sequence). CDR3 in DNA: TGCGGTGCTAGCCCCGGACAGGGGGCTAACGCTTTCTCT. Its translation: CGASPGQGANAFS.

The genes are TRBV7-3 and TRBJ2-1; 7 bases are shared with TRBD2. With V trimmed by 4 bases and J by 12 bases, 18 bases remained unmatched. The CDR3 spans 16 residues. Per the germline V gene, CDR1 is SGHTA and CDR2 is FQGTGA. The CDR3 DNA follows: TGTGCCAGCAGCTCTACTCCGGGCCTCGGTGGGGGGGGGCAGTTCTTC. Translating it yields CASSSTPGLGGGGQFF.

The rearrangement uses TRBV10-1 and TRBJ2-3, with 9 bases fitting TRBD2. Germline loops: CDR1 WNHNN, CDR2 SYGVQD (reference sequence). The length of the CDR3 is 15 residues. V was pared by 3 bases and J by 11 bases, with 12 bases of the junction left unmatched. The CDR3 coding sequence is TGCGCCAGCAGTGACAGCGGGAGGCCTCCGGGGAAGCAGTATTTT. This sequence encodes CASSDSGRPPGKQYF.

Notes on this clonotype: One end of the junction is discordant with germline, which a read error may explain. The rearrangement joins TRBV20-1 to TRBJ2-1; weak D call: TRBD2 (6 bases). There are 15 residues in the CDR3. CDR1 is DFQATT and CDR2 is SNEGSKA in the germline V gene (reference sequence). CDR3 amino acids: CRARAGGSGDNEQFF. The CDR3, as DNA: TGCCGTGCTAGAGCTGGAGGGAGCGGCGACAATGAGCAGTTCTTC.

The chain uses TRBV29-1 and TRBJ1-5; TRBD1 is a possible D gene (5 bases). Trimming pared 4 bases from V and 5 bases from J, leaving 12 bases between. Germline V gene sequence: CDR1 SQVTM, CDR2 ANQGSEA. The length of the CDR3 is 13 residues. DNA for the CDR3: TGCAGCGTTGGCGATGGGGCAGATCAGCCCCAGCATTTT. This encodes CSVGDGADQPQHF. Combining the CDR3 with reference TRBV29-1 and TRBJ1-5 gives the whole variable domain SAVISQKPSRDICQRGTSLTIQCQVDSQVTMMFWYRQQPGQSLTLIATANQGSEATYESGFVIDKFPISRPNLTFSTLTVSNMSPEDSSIYLCSVGDGADQPQHFGDGTRLSIL.

A note on this clonotype: This may be a read error: a much more frequent sequence differs by one nucleotide. The CDR3 DNA sequence: TGTGCCAGCAGTTCGACGGGAGTGGGAGGGTCTGAGCAGTTCTTC. Protein: CASSSTGVGGSEQFF. The chain joins TRBV6-1 to TRBJ2-1; 7 bases match TRBD2. The CDR3 runs to 15 residues. Germline-derived CDR1 and CDR2 are MNHNS and SASEGT. Unmatched junction bases numbered 13, after V lost 5 bases and J lost 9 bases.

Points on this clonotype: Given a much more abundant clone one base away, this may be a read error. The V gene is TRBV7-8, the J gene TRBJ2-1; 7 positions agree with TRBD2. The germline V gene encodes CDR1 SGHVS and CDR2 FQNEAQ. This CDR3 comprises 13 residues. The CDR3 loop reads CASSRGTTSEQSF. The CDR3 DNA follows: TGTGCCAGCAGCCGAGGGACTACCTCTGAGCAGTCCTTC.